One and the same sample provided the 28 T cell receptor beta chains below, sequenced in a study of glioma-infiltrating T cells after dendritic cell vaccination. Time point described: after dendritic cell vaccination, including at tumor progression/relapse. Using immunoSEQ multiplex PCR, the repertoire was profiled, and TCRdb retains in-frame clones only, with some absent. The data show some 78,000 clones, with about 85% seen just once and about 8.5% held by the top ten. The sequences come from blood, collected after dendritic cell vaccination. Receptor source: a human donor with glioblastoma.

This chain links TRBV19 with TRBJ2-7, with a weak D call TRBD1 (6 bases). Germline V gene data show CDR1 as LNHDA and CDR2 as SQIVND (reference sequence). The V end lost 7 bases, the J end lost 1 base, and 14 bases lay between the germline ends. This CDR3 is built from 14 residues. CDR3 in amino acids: CASNPGTLSYEQYF. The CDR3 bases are TGTGCCAGTAACCCCGGGACACTTTCCTACGAGCAGTACTTC.

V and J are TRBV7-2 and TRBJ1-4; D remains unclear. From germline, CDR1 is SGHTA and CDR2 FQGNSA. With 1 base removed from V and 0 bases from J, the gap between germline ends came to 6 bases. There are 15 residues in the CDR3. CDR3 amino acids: CASSLDRATNEKLFF. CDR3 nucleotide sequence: TGTGCCAGCAGCTTAGATCGAGCAACTAATGAAAAACTGTTTTTT.

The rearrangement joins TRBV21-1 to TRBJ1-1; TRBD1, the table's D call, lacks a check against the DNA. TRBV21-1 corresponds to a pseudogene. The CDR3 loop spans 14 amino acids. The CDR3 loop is CASSKYWPGQTAFF. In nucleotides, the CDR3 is TGTGCCAGCAGCAAATATTGGCCGGGACAGACGGCTTTCTTT.

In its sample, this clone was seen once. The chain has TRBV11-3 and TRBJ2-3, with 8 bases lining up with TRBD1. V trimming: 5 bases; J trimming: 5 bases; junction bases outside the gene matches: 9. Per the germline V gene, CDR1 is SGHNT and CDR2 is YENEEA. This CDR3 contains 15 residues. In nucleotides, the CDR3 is TGTGCCAGCAGCCCCAGGGGGCTGGATATAGATACGCAGTATTTT. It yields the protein CASSPRGLDIDTQYF.

Here the CDR3 reads CASSLRRTGPYSNQPQHF. Here the CDR3 DNA reads TGTGCCAGCAGCTTACGCCGGACAGGGCCCTATAGCAATCAGCCCCAGCATTTT. The chain combines TRBV7-2 with TRBJ1-5, with TRBD1 matching over 8 bases. V was pared by 2 bases and J by 0 bases, with 9 bases of the junction left unmatched. CDR3 length equals 18 residues. Germline V lookup: CDR1 SGHTA, CDR2 FQGNSA. Using reference TRBV7-2 and TRBJ1-5 for the parts outside the CDR3, the full variable domain is GAGVSQSPSNKVTEKGKDVELRCDPISGHTALYWYRQSLGQGLEFLIYFQGNSAPDKSGLPSDRFSAERTGGSVSTLTIQRTQQEDSAVYLCASSLRRTGPYSNQPQHFGDGTRLSIL.

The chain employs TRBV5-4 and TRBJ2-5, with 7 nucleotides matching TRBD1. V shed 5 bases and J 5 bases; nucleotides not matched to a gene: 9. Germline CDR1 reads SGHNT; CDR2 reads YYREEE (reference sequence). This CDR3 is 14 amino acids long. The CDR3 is CASRRHQGDETQYF. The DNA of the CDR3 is TGTGCCAGCAGGCGCCACCAGGGGGACGAGACCCAGTACTTC.

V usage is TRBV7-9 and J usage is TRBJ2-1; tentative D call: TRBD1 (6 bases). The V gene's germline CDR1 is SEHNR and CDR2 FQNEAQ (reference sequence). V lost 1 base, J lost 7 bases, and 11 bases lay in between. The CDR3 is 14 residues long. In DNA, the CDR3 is TGTGCCAGCAGCTTAGATGGGGGCCTTAATGAGCAGTTCTTC. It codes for CASSLDGGLNEQFF. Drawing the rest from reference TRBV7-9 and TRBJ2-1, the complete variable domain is DTGVSQNPRHKITKRGQNVTFRCDPISEHNRLYWYRQTLGQGPEFLTYFQNEAQLEKSRLLSDRFSAERPKGSFSTLEIQRTEQGDSAMYLCASSLDGGLNEQFFGPGTRLTVL.

This CDR3 is CASSPGQGHYGYTF. The CDR3 coding sequence is TGTGCCAGCAGCCCGGGACAGGGGCACTATGGCTACACCTTC. V and J are TRBV7-6 and TRBJ1-2; 10 nucleotides match TRBD1. The CDR3 is 14 amino acids. The V segment lost 5 bases and the J segment 3 bases; nucleotides outside the gene matches: 3. Looked up from germline, CDR1 is SGHVS and CDR2 is FNYEAQ.

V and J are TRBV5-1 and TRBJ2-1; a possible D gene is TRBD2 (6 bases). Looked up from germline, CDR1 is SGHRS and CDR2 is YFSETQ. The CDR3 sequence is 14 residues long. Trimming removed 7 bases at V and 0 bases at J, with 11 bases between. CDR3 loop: CASGPSVSYNEQFF. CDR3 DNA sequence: TGCGCCAGCGGGCCTAGCGTCTCCTACAATGAGCAGTTCTTC.

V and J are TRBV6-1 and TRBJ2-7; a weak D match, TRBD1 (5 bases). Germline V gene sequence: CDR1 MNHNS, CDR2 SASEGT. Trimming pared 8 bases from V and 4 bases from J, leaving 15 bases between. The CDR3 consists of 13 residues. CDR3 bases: TGTGCCAGCGGCAGGGCCTTCTTTTACGAGCAGTACTTC. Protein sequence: CASGRAFFYEQYF.

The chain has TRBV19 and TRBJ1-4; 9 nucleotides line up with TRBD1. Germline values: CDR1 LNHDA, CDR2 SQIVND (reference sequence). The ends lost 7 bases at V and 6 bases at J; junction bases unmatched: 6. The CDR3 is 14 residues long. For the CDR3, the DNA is TGTGCCAGTACCTCCGGGACAGGGTATGAAAAACTGTTTTTT. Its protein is CASTSGTGYEKLFF. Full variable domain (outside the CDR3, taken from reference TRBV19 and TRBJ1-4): DGGITQSPKYLFRKEGQNVTLSCEQNLNHDAMYWYRQDPGQGLRLIYYSQIVNDFQKGDIAEGYSVSREKKESFPLTVTSAQKNPTAFYLCASTSGTGYEKLFFGSGTQLSVL.

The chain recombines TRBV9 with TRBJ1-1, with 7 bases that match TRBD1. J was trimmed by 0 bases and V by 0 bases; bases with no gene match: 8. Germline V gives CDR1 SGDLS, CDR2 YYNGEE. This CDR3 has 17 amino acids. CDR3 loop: CASSVGSGGGMNTEAFF. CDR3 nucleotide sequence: TGTGCCAGCAGCGTAGGGTCAGGGGGAGGCATGAACACTGAAGCTTTCTTT. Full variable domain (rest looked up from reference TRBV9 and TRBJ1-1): DSGVTQTPKHLITATGQRVTLRCSPRSGDLSVYWYQQSLDQGLQFLIQYYNGEERAKGNILERFSAQQFPDLHSELNLSSLELGDSALYFCASSVGSGGGMNTEAFFGQGTRLTVV.

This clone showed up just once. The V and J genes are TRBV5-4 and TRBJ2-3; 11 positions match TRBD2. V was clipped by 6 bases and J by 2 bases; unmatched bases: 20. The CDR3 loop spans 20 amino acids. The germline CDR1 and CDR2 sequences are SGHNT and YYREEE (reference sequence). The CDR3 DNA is TGTGCCAGCACCAAGCTTCATAGCGTAGGGACTAGCGGAACCACAGATACGCAGTATTTT. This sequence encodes CASTKLHSVGTSGTTDTQYF.

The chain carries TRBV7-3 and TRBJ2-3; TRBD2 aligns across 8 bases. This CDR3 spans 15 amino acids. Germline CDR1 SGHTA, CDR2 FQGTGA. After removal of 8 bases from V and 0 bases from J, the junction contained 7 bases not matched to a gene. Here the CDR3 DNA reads TGTGCCAGCGGCGGGGGGCCCCGTAGCACAGATACGCAGTATTTT. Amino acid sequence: CASGGGPRSTDTQYF.

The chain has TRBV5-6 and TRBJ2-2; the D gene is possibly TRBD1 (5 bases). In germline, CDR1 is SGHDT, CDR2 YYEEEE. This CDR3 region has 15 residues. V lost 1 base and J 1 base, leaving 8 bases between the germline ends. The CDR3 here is CASSLYQGNTGELFF. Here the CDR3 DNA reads TGTGCCAGCAGCTTGTATCAGGGGAACACCGGGGAGCTGTTTTTT.

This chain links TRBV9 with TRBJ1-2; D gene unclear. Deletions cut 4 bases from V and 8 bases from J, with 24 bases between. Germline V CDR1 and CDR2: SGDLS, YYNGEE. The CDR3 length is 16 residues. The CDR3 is CASSQPSTGRWEGYTF. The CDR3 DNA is TGTGCCAGCAGCCAACCCTCCACCGGGAGGTGGGAAGGCTACACCTTC. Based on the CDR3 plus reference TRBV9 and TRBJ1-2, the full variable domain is DSGVTQTPKHLITATGQRVTLRCSPRSGDLSVYWYQQSLDQGLQFLIQYYNGEERAKGNILERFSAQQFPDLHSELNLSSLELGDSALYFCASSQPSTGRWEGYTFGSGTRLTVV.

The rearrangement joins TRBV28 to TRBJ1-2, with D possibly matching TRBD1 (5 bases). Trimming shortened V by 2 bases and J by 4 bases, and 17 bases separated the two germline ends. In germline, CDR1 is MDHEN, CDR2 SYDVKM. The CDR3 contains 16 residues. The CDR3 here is CASSLTHLRQGYGYTF. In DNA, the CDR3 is TGTGCCAGCAGTTTAACCCACCTCCGGCAGGGCTATGGCTACACCTTC.

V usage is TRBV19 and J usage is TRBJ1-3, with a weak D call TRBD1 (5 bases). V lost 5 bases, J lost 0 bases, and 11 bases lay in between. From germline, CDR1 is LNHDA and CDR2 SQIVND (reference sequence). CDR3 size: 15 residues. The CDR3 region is CASSPRVDSGNTIYF. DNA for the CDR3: TGTGCCAGTAGTCCCAGGGTAGACTCTGGAAACACCATATATTTT.

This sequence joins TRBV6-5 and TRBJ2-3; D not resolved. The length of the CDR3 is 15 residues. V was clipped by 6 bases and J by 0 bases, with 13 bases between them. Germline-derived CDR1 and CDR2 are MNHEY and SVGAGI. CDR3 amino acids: CASSRLKTSTDTQYF. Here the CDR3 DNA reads TGTGCCAGCAGCCGACTCAAAACTAGCACAGATACGCAGTATTTT.

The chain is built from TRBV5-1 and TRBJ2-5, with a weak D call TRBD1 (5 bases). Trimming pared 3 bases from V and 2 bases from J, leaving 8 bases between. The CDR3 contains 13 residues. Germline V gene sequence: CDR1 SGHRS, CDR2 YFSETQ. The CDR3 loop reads CASSYPGQETQYF. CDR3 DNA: TGCGCCAGCAGCTATCCAGGGCAAGAGACCCAGTACTTC. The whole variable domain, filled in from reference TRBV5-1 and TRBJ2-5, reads KAGVTQTPRYLIKTRGQQVTLSCSPISGHRSVSWYQQTPGQGLQFLFEYFSETQRNKGNFPGRFSGRQFSNSRSEMNVSTLELGDSALYLCASSYPGQETQYFGPGTRLLVL.

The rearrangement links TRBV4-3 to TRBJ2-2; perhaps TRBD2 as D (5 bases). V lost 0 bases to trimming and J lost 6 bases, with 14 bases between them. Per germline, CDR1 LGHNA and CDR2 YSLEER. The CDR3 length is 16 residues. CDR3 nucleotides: TGCGCCAGCAGCCAAGAGACCGGGAAGTTGGCCGGGGAGCTGTTTTTT. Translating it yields CASSQETGKLAGELFF.

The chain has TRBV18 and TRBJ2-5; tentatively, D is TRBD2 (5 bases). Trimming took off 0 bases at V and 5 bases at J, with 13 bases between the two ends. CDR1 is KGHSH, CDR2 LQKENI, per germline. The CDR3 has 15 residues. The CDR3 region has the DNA TGTGCCAGCTCACCACCGGAGGTAGGGTTCGAGACCCAGTACTTC. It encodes CASSPPEVGFETQYF. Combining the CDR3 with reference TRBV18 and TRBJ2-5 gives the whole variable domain NAGVMQNPRHLVRRRGQEARLRCSPMKGHSHVYWYRQLPEEGLKFMVYLQKENIIDESGMPKERFSAEFPKEGPSILRIQQVVRGDSAAYFCASSPPEVGFETQYFGPGTRLLVL.

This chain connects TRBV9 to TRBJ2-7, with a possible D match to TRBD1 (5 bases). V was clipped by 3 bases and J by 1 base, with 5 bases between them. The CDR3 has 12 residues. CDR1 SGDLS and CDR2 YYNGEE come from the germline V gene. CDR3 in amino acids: CASSGTSYEQYF. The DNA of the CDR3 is TGTGCCAGCAGCGGGACATCCTACGAGCAGTACTTC.

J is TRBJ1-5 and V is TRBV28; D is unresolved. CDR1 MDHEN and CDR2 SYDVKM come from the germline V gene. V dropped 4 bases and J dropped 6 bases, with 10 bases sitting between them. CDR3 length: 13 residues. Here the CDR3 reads CASSSRTVQPQHF. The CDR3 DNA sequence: TGTGCCAGCAGTTCCCGAACGGTTCAGCCCCAGCATTTT.

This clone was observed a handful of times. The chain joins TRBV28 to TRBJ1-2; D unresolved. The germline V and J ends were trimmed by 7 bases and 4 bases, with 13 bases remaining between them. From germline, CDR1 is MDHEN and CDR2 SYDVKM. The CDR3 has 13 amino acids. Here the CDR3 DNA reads TGTGCCAGCACGAAAGTGGGAGGCTATGGCTACACCTTC. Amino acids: CASTKVGGYGYTF.

The CDR3 bases are TGTGCCAGCAGTGATGGTGACAGGATCTACGAGCAGTACTTC. This gives the protein CASSDGDRIYEQYF. The V and J genes are TRBV2 and TRBJ2-7, with a tentative D call TRBD1 (6 bases). Germline loops: CDR1 SNHLY, CDR2 FYNNEI. This CDR3 spans 14 amino acids. The ends were cut back, 3 bases at V and 3 bases at J, with 12 bases in the middle.

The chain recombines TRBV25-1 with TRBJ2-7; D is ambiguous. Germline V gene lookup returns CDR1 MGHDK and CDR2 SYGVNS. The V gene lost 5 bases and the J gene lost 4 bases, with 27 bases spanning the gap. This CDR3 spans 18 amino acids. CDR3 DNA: TGTGCCAGCAGTCCGCATCCCCCTCAGGCCCCCATAAGTTACGAGCAGTACTTC. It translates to CASSPHPPQAPISYEQYF.

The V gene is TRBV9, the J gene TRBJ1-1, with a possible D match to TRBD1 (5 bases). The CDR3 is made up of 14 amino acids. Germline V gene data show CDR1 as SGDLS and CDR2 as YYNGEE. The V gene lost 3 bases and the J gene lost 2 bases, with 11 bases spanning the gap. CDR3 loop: CASSGSGLNTEAFF. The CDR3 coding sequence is TGTGCCAGCAGCGGATCAGGGCTCAACACTGAAGCTTTCTTT.